A selection of T cell receptor beta chains follows, all from one sample in a study of T-cell reconstitution after alpha-beta-depleted transplantation in children. TCRdb used MiXCR to reprocess the PCR reads, holding one entry per CDR3 protein. The sample contains hundreds of thousands of distinct CDR3 sequences, roughly 8% of which appear only once. Source: PBMCs, mostly from graft donor cells, taken 180 days after TCRalphabeta/CD19-depleted stem cell transplant. The source is a male patient between 10 and 17 years old who had a stem cell transplant for acute lymphoblastic leukemia, so the T cells may come from the graft donor. CDR3s include the opening cysteine and the closing phenylalanine or tryptophan. Fields, in order: V gene, D gene, clone size, J gene, CDR3 protein, CDR3 DNA. D genes are given only for firm matches. Not all rows give a size; the values are once, few, many and, for expanded clones, a class.

TRBV28	TRBD1	many	TRBJ2-5	CASSAPGQGGETQYF	TGTGCCAGCAGTGCCCCGGGACAGGGGGGAGAGACCCAGTACTTC
TRBV20-1	TRBD2	many	TRBJ2-1	CSARVLAGGPLDEQFF	TGCAGTGCTAGAGTCCTAGCGGGGGGGCCGTTAGATGAGCAGTTCTTC
TRBV29-1	-	many	TRBJ2-5	CSVKERLNRETQYF	TGCAGCGTTAAGGAAAGACTTAACCGGGAGACCCAGTACTTC
TRBV12-3/TRBV12-4	-	many	TRBJ1-5	CASSGGWTQPQHF	TGTGCCAGCAGTGGGGGATGGACTCAGCCCCAGCATTTT
TRBV6-2/TRBV6-3	TRBD1	many	TRBJ2-1	CASSGTGNEQFF	TGTGCCAGCAGCGGGACAGGGAATGAGCAGTTCTTC
TRBV5-1	TRBD2	few	TRBJ2-2	CASRGPGGGGPNTGELFF	TGCGCCAGCAGAGGTCCTGGGGGGGGAGGTCCGAACACCGGGGAGCTGTTTTTT
TRBV5-5	-	-	TRBJ2-2	CASSSGLLSGELFF	TGTGCCAGCAGCTCGGGGCTCCTCTCCGGGGAGCTGTTTTTT
TRBV25-1	-	many	TRBJ2-7	CASSELMTRISYEQYF	TGTGCCAGCAGTGAATTAATGACTAGGATATCCTACGAGCAGTACTTC
TRBV2	-	many	TRBJ2-2	CASGSFGNTGELFF	TGTGCCAGCGGGAGCTTTGGGAACACCGGGGAGCTGTTTTTT
TRBV5-8	-	-	TRBJ1-5	CARSPRGVQPQHF	TGTGCCAGGAGCCCCAGGGGAGTTCAGCCCCAGCATTTT
TRBV5-1	-	many	TRBJ2-1	CASSLTQEQFF	TGCGCCAGCAGCTTAACACAAGAGCAGTTCTTC
TRBV7-9	TRBD1	many	TRBJ1-2	CASSFRTGREGYTF	TGTGCCAGCAGCTTCCGGACAGGGAGGGAGGGCTACACCTTC
TRBV20-1	-	many	TRBJ1-2	CSARAPNYGYTF	TGCAGTGCTAGAGCCCCTAACTATGGCTACACCTTC
TRBV20-1	-	few	TRBJ1-4	CSATGGGEKLFF	TGCAGTGCCACGGGGGGTGGTGAAAAACTGTTTTTT
TRBV27	TRBD1	many	TRBJ2-3	CASSLSHGQGSTDTQYF	TGTGCCAGCAGTTTATCCCACGGACAGGGTAGCACAGATACGCAGTATTTT
TRBV11-1	-	many	TRBJ2-2	CASSLWPSGELFF	TGTGCCAGCAGCCTTTGGCCGTCCGGGGAGCTGTTTTTT
TRBV7-9	-	many	TRBJ2-5	CASSLGAWTQYF	TGTGCCAGCAGCTTAGGGGCCTGGACCCAGTACTTC
TRBV20-1	TRBD1	many	TRBJ2-6	CSAITGALSGANVLTF	TGCAGTGCTATTACAGGGGCTCTTTCTGGGGCCAACGTCCTGACTTTC
TRBV11-2	-	many	TRBJ2-6	CASSLPFRTGANVLTF	TGTGCCAGCAGCCTCCCTTTCAGGACTGGGGCCAACGTCCTGACTTTC
TRBV3-1	TRBD2	many	TRBJ2-7	CASRGTSGNYEQYF	TGTGCCAGCAGAGGGACTAGCGGGAACTACGAGCAGTACTTC
TRBV5-5	-	many	TRBJ2-2	CASSLALYTGELFF	TGTGCCAGCAGCTTGGCCCTCTACACCGGGGAGCTGTTTTTT
TRBV28	TRBD1	many	TRBJ1-5	CASNLPGQIIQPQHF	TGTGCCAGCAACCTGCCGGGACAGATAATTCAGCCCCAGCATTTT
TRBV5-4	TRBD2	many	TRBJ2-1	CASSLASASGGYNEQFF	TGTGCCAGCAGCTTGGCTTCGGCTAGCGGGGGGTACAATGAGCAGTTCTTC
TRBV5-1	TRBD2	few	TRBJ2-4	CASSLESSRGGRTKNIQYF	TGCGCCAGCAGCTTGGAAAGCTCGCGGGGCGGGAGAACCAAAAACATTCAGTACTTC
TRBV3-1	-	many	TRBJ2-4	CASSQEEGGAKNIQYF	TGTGCCAGCAGCCAAGAGGAGGGCGGAGCCAAAAACATTCAGTACTTC
TRBV6-2/TRBV6-3	-	many	TRBJ2-1	CASSYGGRHEQFF	TGTGCCAGCAGTTACGGGGGGCGGCATGAGCAGTTCTTC
TRBV5-6	-	many	TRBJ1-1	CASSPPSRVSEAFF	TGTGCCAGCAGCCCCCCCTCCAGGGTATCTGAAGCTTTCTTT
TRBV7-9	-	many	TRBJ1-1	CASSSGGIVNTEAFF	TGTGCCAGCAGCTCCGGCGGTATAGTTAACACTGAAGCTTTCTTT
TRBV12-3/TRBV12-4	TRBD1	many	TRBJ1-2	CASSLDTGQGVYGYTF	TGTGCCAGCAGTTTAGATACGGGACAGGGTGTCTATGGCTACACCTTC
TRBV10-3	-	many	TRBJ2-3	CAISELGRGLSTDTQYF	TGTGCCATCAGTGAGCTGGGCCGGGGGCTAAGCACAGATACGCAGTATTTT
TRBV20-1	TRBD1	many	TRBJ1-5	CSASTGAGGGSNQPQHF	TGCAGTGCTTCTACAGGGGCCGGAGGGGGAAGCAATCAGCCCCAGCATTTT
TRBV12-3/TRBV12-4	-	many	TRBJ2-7	CASSLARDYEQYF	TGTGCCAGCAGTTTAGCGCGAGACTACGAGCAGTACTTC
TRBV2	TRBD2	many	TRBJ2-3	CASKSPGGRHTDTQYF	TGTGCCAGCAAATCCCCGGGAGGGAGGCATACAGATACGCAGTATTTT
TRBV20-1	-	many	TRBJ1-1	CSARSGQLSAFF	TGCAGTGCTAGATCTGGACAGTTGAGTGCTTTCTTT
TRBV6-1	TRBD1	many	TRBJ1-1	CASSDYRGRNTEAFF	TGTGCCAGCAGTGACTACAGGGGGCGAAATACTGAAGCTTTCTTT
TRBV4-1	TRBD2	-	TRBJ2-1	CASSHLKGTSGRNEQFF	TGCGCCAGCAGCCACTTAAAAGGGACTAGCGGGAGAAATGAGCAGTTCTTC
TRBV20-1	-	few	TRBJ2-4	CSARDRGGTGRGKNIQYF	TGCAGTGCTAGAGATCGGGGGGGGACAGGGAGGGGCAAAAACATTCAGTACTTC
TRBV11-2	TRBD2	many	TRBJ2-5	CASSLDFSGGGTQETQYF	TGTGCCAGCAGCTTAGATTTTTCGGGAGGGGGTACCCAAGAGACCCAGTACTTC
TRBV28	-	many	TRBJ2-3	CASRPSDSFTDAQYF	TGTGCCAGCCGCCCGTCCGACTCCTTCACAGATGCGCAGTATTTT
TRBV5-5	-	many	TRBJ1-1	CASSSLDKAFF	TGTGCCAGCAGCTCCTTAGACAAAGCTTTCTTT
TRBV20-1	-	many	TRBJ1-2	CSAGREVGYTF	TGCAGTGCTGGCAGGGAAGTTGGCTACACCTTC
TRBV11-2	-	many	TRBJ2-2	CASSFHLQGGNTGELFF	TGTGCCAGCAGCTTCCACCTGCAGGGGGGGAACACCGGGGAGCTGTTTTTT
TRBV11-2	TRBD2	many	TRBJ2-6	CASSTRGLAGAISGANVLTF	TGTGCCAGCAGCACTCGGGGGCTAGCGGGAGCCATCTCTGGGGCCAACGTCCTGACTTTC
TRBV25-1	TRBD1	many	TRBJ1-6	CASSAALTGRNSPLHF	TGTGCCAGCAGTGCGGCCCTGACAGGGAGAAATTCACCCCTCCACTTT
TRBV20-1	TRBD2	many	TRBJ2-3	CSAPGGLAGSDTQYF	TGCAGTGCTCCTGGGGGACTAGCGGGGTCAGATACGCAGTATTTT
TRBV11-1	-	many	TRBJ2-7	CASSRRDRSYEQYF	TGTGCCAGCAGCCGCCGGGACCGCTCCTACGAGCAGTACTTC
TRBV15	-	-	TRBJ1-1	CATSRDVLGGGTEAFF	TGTGCCACCAGCAGAGATGTTTTAGGGGGGGGCACTGAAGCTTTCTTT
TRBV12-3/TRBV12-4	TRBD1	many	TRBJ2-5	CASSSTGTLQETQYF	TGTGCCAGCAGCTCGACAGGGACCCTCCAAGAGACCCAGTACTTC
TRBV29-1	-	many	TRBJ1-1	CSVGQGLNTEAFF	TGCAGCGTTGGGCAGGGTCTGAACACTGAAGCTTTCTTT
TRBV2	-	many	TRBJ2-6	CASSGRGKSSGANVLTF	TGTGCCAGCAGTGGAAGGGGGAAGAGTTCTGGGGCCAACGTCCTGACTTTC
TRBV5-1	-	many	TRBJ2-3	CASSLQLNADTQYF	TGCGCCAGCAGCTTGCAGCTTAATGCAGATACGCAGTATTTT
TRBV7-3	-	few	TRBJ1-2	CASSLMPGGGYTF	TGTGCCAGCAGCTTAATGCCGGGGGGAGGCTACACCTTC
TRBV10-3	TRBD2	many	TRBJ2-2	CARRESPTGELFF	TGTGCGAGGCGGGAGTCCCCCACCGGGGAGCTGTTTTTT
TRBV2	-	-	TRBJ2-7	CASSETLSTTAREQYF	TGTGCCAGCAGTGAAACTCTCTCGACCACCGCGCGGGAGCAGTACTTC
TRBV11-2	-	many	TRBJ2-2	CASSFDFPHKGELFF	TGTGCCAGCAGCTTCGATTTCCCCCACAAGGGGGAGCTGTTTTTT